The next 26 T cell receptor beta chains were all read from a single sample in a study of blood T cell repertoires in COVID-19. The data were produced by immunoSEQ multiplex PCR, yet TCRdb's version contains in-frame clones alone and is incomplete. Here the sample spans some 300,000 clones, around 90% being singletons. The specimen sequenced was peripheral blood. The source is a man between 65 and 85 years old with acute or convalescent COVID-19.

The V and J genes are TRBV14 and TRBJ2-1; 9 positions agree with TRBD2. This CDR3 region has 13 residues. V trimming: 5 bases; J trimming: 12 bases; junction bases outside the gene matches: 8. Germline assignment: CDR1 SGHDN and CDR2 FVKESK. CDR3 DNA: TGTGCCAGCAGCGCACGGATAGCGGGAGCGCAGTTCTTC. Translating it yields CASSARIAGAQFF.

The rearrangement joins TRBV5-6 to TRBJ2-2; possibly TRBD2 for D (5 bases). This CDR3 region has 16 residues. Germline V gene data show CDR1 as SGHDT and CDR2 as YYEEEE. V was cut by 4 bases and J by 6 bases, with 19 bases left in between. Here the CDR3 reads CASSLPGVVIAGELFF. For the CDR3, the DNA is TGTGCCAGCAGCCTACCCGGGGTTGTTATCGCCGGGGAGCTGTTTTTT.

This clone appeared a few times. The CDR3 protein is CASSPPGLALNTGELFF. The CDR3 DNA follows: TGTGCCAGCTCACCTCCGGGACTAGCTTTGAACACCGGGGAGCTGTTTTTT. The chain joins TRBV18 to TRBJ2-2; 9 bases match TRBD2. CDR1 is KGHSH and CDR2 is LQKENI in the germline V gene. The CDR3 has 17 amino acids. V shed 3 bases, J shed 1 base, and the junction held 6 bases outside the gene matches.

The genes are TRBV6-2 or TRBV6-3 and TRBJ2-1, with 8 positions matching TRBD1. Germline lookup yields CDR1 MNHEY and CDR2 SVGEGT. There are 15 residues in the CDR3. V shed 6 bases and J 2 bases; nucleotides not matched to a gene: 6. The CDR3 nucleotides are TGTGCCAGCAGCCCGTACAGGGGGGCCTACAATGAGCAGTTCTTC. Translated, it gives CASSPYRGAYNEQFF.

The chain carries TRBV30 and TRBJ1-2; D gene uncertain. The CDR3 sequence is 14 residues long. Germline V gives CDR1 GTSNPN, CDR2 SVGIG (reference sequence). CDR3 sequence: CASHLSIVEYGYTF. The CDR3 DNA follows: TGTGCTTCGCACCTCTCTATTGTGGAGTATGGCTACACCTTC.

The chain combines TRBV7-2 with TRBJ1-2; D is unclear. Deletions cut 2 bases from V and 2 bases from J, with 12 bases between. There are 15 residues in the CDR3. The V gene's germline CDR1 is SGHTA and CDR2 FQGNSA. As DNA, the CDR3 is TGTGCCAGCAGCTTAAGCGGGCACCGAAACTATGGCTACACCTTC. Translation gives CASSLSGHRNYGYTF.

This rearrangement joins TRBV4-3 to TRBJ2-2; unclear D gene. The CDR3 runs 15 residues. In germline, CDR1 is LGHNA, CDR2 YSLEER. V lost 0 bases and J lost 4, with 9 bases in between. In DNA form, the CDR3 reads TGCGCCAGCAGCCAAGATCCCCTGCGCACCGGGGAGCTGTTTTTT. Protein product: CASSQDPLRTGELFF.

This clone was seen a single time. The rearrangement joins TRBV7-2 to TRBJ1-5; D is perhaps TRBD1 (6 bases). Trimming took 2 bases from V and 11 from J, leaving 16 bases between them. Germline V gene data show CDR1 as SGHTA and CDR2 as FQGNSA. This CDR3 contains 14 residues. The CDR3 DNA is TGTGCCAGCAGCTTAAGGCGGGGGCCCGCGGCCCAGCATTTT. Amino acids: CASSLRRGPAAQHF.

The chain links TRBV28 to TRBJ2-1; D may be TRBD1 (6 bases). V lost 2 bases and J lost 8, with 16 bases in between. The CDR3 consists of 15 residues. The germline V gene has CDR1 MDHEN and CDR2 SYDVKM. The CDR3 bases are TGTGCCAGCAGTTTACCTGGGGGCGCTGGGGATGAGCAGTTCTTC. Its translation is CASSLPGGAGDEQFF.

V is TRBV27 and J is TRBJ1-2; the match to TRBD1 covers 8 bases. Trimming cost V 6 bases and J 0 bases; bases outside gene matches: 15. CDR3 length equals 18 residues. The V gene's germline CDR1 is MNHEY and CDR2 SMNVEV (reference sequence). CDR3 nucleotide sequence: TGTGCCAGCAGAGACGACAGGGGCCCTACTACATCTAACTATGGCTACACCTTC. It yields the protein CASRDDRGPTTSNYGYTF.

This clone appeared a single time. The chain combines TRBV6-1 with TRBJ1-6; TRBD1 matches 9 bases. This CDR3 has 14 residues. Germline assignment: CDR1 MNHNS and CDR2 SASEGT. With 6 bases clipped from V and 14 bases from J, the junction kept 11 bases outside the gene matches. The CDR3 loop is CASSSTGQGTALHF. The CDR3 bases are TGTGCCAGCAGCTCTACGGGACAGGGTACGGCCCTCCACTTT.

The rearrangement joins TRBV6-5 to TRBJ1-2; D might be TRBD1 (5 bases). CDR1 MNHEY and CDR2 SVGAGI come from the germline V gene. There are 14 residues in the CDR3. V was cut by 4 bases and J by 4 bases, with 13 bases left in between. The CDR3 here is CASSSPRRGYGYTF. CDR3 DNA sequence: TGTGCCAGCAGTTCCCCCCGGAGGGGCTATGGCTACACCTTC.

This chain uses TRBV6-2 or TRBV6-3 with TRBJ2-3; 8 bases map to TRBD1. V dropped 6 bases and J dropped 10; count of bases not matched to a gene: 6. The CDR3 has 12 residues. Looked up from germline, CDR1 is MNHEY and CDR2 is SVGEGT. The CDR3 spells CASSPSGGSQYF. DNA of the CDR3: TGTGCCAGCAGCCCCTCAGGGGGCTCGCAGTATTTT.

The rearrangement uses TRBV7-2 and TRBJ1-1; tentatively, D is TRBD1 (6 bases). Germline V gene lookup returns CDR1 SGHTA and CDR2 FQGNSA. The CDR3 runs 13 residues. V gave up 6 bases and J gave up 2 bases, with 10 bases separating them. The CDR3 nucleotides read TGTGCCAGCAGGGCACAGGGTAACACTGAAGCTTTCTTT. Translating gives CASRAQGNTEAFF.

The chain couples TRBV21-1 to TRBJ2-7; TRBD1, the table's D call, was not compared with the DNA. TRBV21-1 is a pseudogene. CDR3 length: 16 residues. DNA for the CDR3: TGTGCCAGCAGCAAACCTCCGGGACAGAACTCCTACGAGCAGTACTTC. Its translation is CASSKPPGQNSYEQYF.

V usage is TRBV5-1 and J usage is TRBJ1-6, with TRBD1 as a possible D gene (5 bases). Trimming removed 1 base at V and 10 bases at J, with 21 bases between. Germline loops: CDR1 SGHRS, CDR2 YFSETQ. This CDR3 is 17 amino acids long. The CDR3 is CASSLSGRVSGESPLHF. CDR3 DNA sequence: TGCGCCAGCAGCTTGTCCGGCAGGGTTTCAGGAGAGTCACCCCTCCACTTT. The entire variable domain, with the rest obtained from reference TRBV5-1 and TRBJ1-6, is as follows: KAGVTQTPRYLIKTRGQQVTLSCSPISGHRSVSWYQQTPGQGLQFLFEYFSETQRNKGNFPGRFSGRQFSNSRSEMNVSTLELGDSALYLCASSLSGRVSGESPLHFGNGTRLTVT.

The CDR3: CASSFRDSSPEAFF. The CDR3 DNA sequence: TGCGCCAGCAGCTTTCGGGACAGCTCGCCTGAAGCTTTCTTT. The rearrangement links TRBV5-1 to TRBJ1-1; 7 bases are a match to TRBD1. The CDR3 runs 14 residues. Germline CDR1 reads SGHRS; CDR2 reads YFSETQ. V was pared by 2 bases and J by 6 bases, with 7 bases of the junction left unmatched.

The chain is built from TRBV5-1 and TRBJ2-5, with D uncertain. The germline V gene encodes CDR1 SGHRS and CDR2 YFSETQ. Between the trimmed V and J ends, which lost 0 bases and 5 bases, there was a span of 8 bases. The CDR3 sequence is 13 residues long. CDR3 residues: CASSLANGETQYF. CDR3 DNA: TGCGCCAGCAGCTTGGCCAACGGGGAGACCCAGTACTTC.

The rearrangement joins TRBV5-1 to TRBJ1-2, with 7 bases fitting TRBD1. The junction had 5 bases not matched to a gene; V was cut back by 3 bases and J by 6 bases. CDR3 length: 13 residues. CDR1 is SGHRS, CDR2 YFSETQ, per germline. The DNA for the CDR3 is TGCGCCAGCAGCTCGGGACAGTTAGATGGCTACACCTTC. Translated, it gives CASSSGQLDGYTF.

This rearrangement joins TRBV7-2 to TRBJ1-2; D perhaps matches TRBD1 (6 bases). There are 15 residues in the CDR3. Germline assignment: CDR1 SGHTA and CDR2 FQGNSA. Trimming pared 3 bases from V and 4 bases from J, leaving 15 bases between. In DNA form, the CDR3 reads TGTGCCAGCAGCTTCGGGGGGGGGCGTGCCTATGGCTACACCTTC. This sequence encodes CASSFGGGRAYGYTF.

The chain uses TRBV18 and TRBJ1-6; D unclear. The CDR3 has 14 amino acids. Germline V gene sequence: CDR1 KGHSH, CDR2 LQKENI. Deletions cut 0 bases from V and 6 bases from J, with 6 bases between. The CDR3 protein is CASSPPRSNSPLHF. The CDR3 DNA is TGTGCCAGCTCACCACCGCGGAGTAATTCACCCCTCCACTTT.

In DNA form, the CDR3 reads TGTGCCAGTAGTATCCGGGACAACAATCAGCCCCAGCATTTT. Protein sequence: CASSIRDNNQPQHF. The chain employs TRBV19 and TRBJ1-5, with a weak D call TRBD1 (6 bases). This CDR3 region has 14 residues. Trimming stripped 3 bases from V and 3 bases from J, with 9 bases between. Germline V gives CDR1 LNHDA, CDR2 SQIVND (reference sequence).

The rearrangement links TRBV4-3 to TRBJ2-3; maybe TRBD1 (6 bases). Germline V gene sequence: CDR1 LGHNA, CDR2 YSLEER. Trimming stripped 4 bases from V and 0 bases from J, with 23 bases between. The CDR3 spans 19 residues. CDR3 DNA sequence: TGCGCCAGCAGCCGGTCGCTGGGGTCCGGGACACCGAGCACAGATACGCAGTATTTT. This codes for CASSRSLGSGTPSTDTQYF.

The chain links TRBV5-1 to TRBJ2-7; tentatively, D is TRBD1 (5 bases). This CDR3 region has 16 residues. The germline gives CDR1 SGHRS, CDR2 YFSETQ. V was pared by 0 bases and J by 1 base, with 14 bases between. This chain's CDR3 is CASSLANRGSSYEQYF. CDR3 in DNA: TGCGCCAGCAGCTTGGCCAATAGGGGCAGTTCCTACGAGCAGTACTTC.

This clone was seen once. The chain combines TRBV5-4 with TRBJ2-1; TRBD2 is a possible D gene (6 bases). Trimming stripped 0 bases from V and 0 bases from J, with 10 bases between. The CDR3 totals 16 residues. CDR1 is SGHNT, CDR2 YYREEE, per germline (reference sequence). The CDR3 bases are TGTGCCAGCAGCTTGGGGCGGGGCAGCTCCTACAATGAGCAGTTCTTC. Its translation is CASSLGRGSSYNEQFF.

The chain couples TRBV28 to TRBJ2-6; TRBD1 matches 8 bases. CDR1 is MDHEN, CDR2 SYDVKM, per germline. V shed 1 base and J 0 bases; nucleotides not matched to a gene: 5. This CDR3 spans 18 amino acids. The CDR3: CASSLFGQGSSGANVLTF. CDR3 in DNA: TGTGCCAGCAGTTTATTCGGACAGGGAAGCTCTGGGGCCAACGTCCTGACTTTC. Complete variable domain (other parts from reference TRBV28 and TRBJ2-6): DVKVTQSSRYLVKRTGEKVFLECVQDMDHENMFWYRQDPGLGLRLIYFSYDVKMKEKGDIPEGYSVSREKKERFSLILESASTNQTSMYLCASSLFGQGSSGANVLTFGAGSRLTVL.